This T cell receptor beta chain is from a study of cytomegalovirus exposure and HLA in healthy donors. General study findings and limits: Analyzed later, most CMV-associated TCR beta chains appeared HLA-restricted.

The CDR3 has 13 amino acids. Germline assignment: CDR1 SGHTA and CDR2 FQGNSA. V was pared by 4 bases and J by 1 base, with 4 bases between. For this clone: Antigen unknown.

The primer mix had 60 Vbeta and 13 Jbeta primers. Some clones are missing from TCRdb's copy, which holds only in-frame ones; the method was immunoSEQ multiplex PCR. The data contain approximately 74,000 clones, more than 80% of them singletons. The sequence came from a young woman in good health and CMV-seronegative. The sample consisted of PBMCs. This chain links TRBV7-2 with TRBJ2-2; D is ambiguous. CDR3 loop: CASSSVNTGELFF. In DNA, the CDR3 is TGTGCCAGCAGCTCCGTGAACACCGGGGAGCTGTTTTTT.